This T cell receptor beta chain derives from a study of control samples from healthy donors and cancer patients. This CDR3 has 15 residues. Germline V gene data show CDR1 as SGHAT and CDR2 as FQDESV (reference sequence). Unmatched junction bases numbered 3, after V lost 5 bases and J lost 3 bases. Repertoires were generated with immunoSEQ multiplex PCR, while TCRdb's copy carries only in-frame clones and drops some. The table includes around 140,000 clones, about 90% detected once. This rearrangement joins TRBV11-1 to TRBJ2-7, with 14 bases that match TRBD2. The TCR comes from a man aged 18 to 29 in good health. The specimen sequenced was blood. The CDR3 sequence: CASSPGLAGVYEQYF. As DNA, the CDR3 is TGTGCCAGCAGCCCGGGACTAGCGGGGGTCTACGAGCAGTACTTC.